A single sample is the source of the 19 T cell receptor beta chains below, sequenced in a study of T cells in Graves' hyperthyroidism and ophthalmopathy. The TCR beta CDR3 regions underwent amplification using RNA transcripts as the source. A set of HTBI primers served as the primers for a first-round RT-PCR of the TCR CDR3. TCRdb ran MiXCR on the multiplex PCR reads and lists one entry per CDR3 protein. The sample records roughly 640,000 distinct CDR3 sequences, about 16% being singletons. The material sequenced was blood. These receptors came from a woman aged 35 to 49 with Graves' ophthalmopathy.

This clonotype occurred many times. The gene calls are TRBV30 and TRBJ2-7, with 8 bases matching TRBD1. After removal of 5 bases from V and 3 bases from J, the junction contained 6 bases not matched to a gene. In germline, CDR1 is GTSNPN, CDR2 SVGIG (reference sequence). The CDR3 has 13 residues. The CDR3 DNA reads TGTGCCTGGGAGACAGGGGAGAACTACGAGCAGTACTTC. Encoded protein: CAWETGENYEQYF.

This clonotype was seen repeatedly, ten times or more. The chain uses TRBV6-2 or TRBV6-3 and TRBJ1-5, with D uncertain. Per germline, CDR1 MNHEY and CDR2 SVGEGT. The germline V and J ends were trimmed by 3 bases and 7 bases, with 7 bases remaining between them. This CDR3 has 12 amino acids. This CDR3 reads CASSYLQQPQHF. The CDR3 DNA reads TGTGCCAGCAGTTATCTCCAACAGCCCCAGCATTTT.

This clonotype was seen many times. The genes are TRBV6-1 and TRBJ1-1; TRBD1 aligns across 8 bases. Germline CDR1 is MNHNS and CDR2 is SASEGT. The CDR3 is made up of 15 amino acids. The junction had 9 bases not matched to a gene; V was cut back by 8 bases and J by 1 base. CDR3 loop: CASASTGQENTEAFF. CDR3 DNA: TGTGCCAGCGCCTCCACGGGACAGGAGAACACTGAAGCTTTCTTT.

This clonotype has a count of ten or more. This chain uses TRBV11-2 with TRBJ2-5; D ambiguous. This CDR3 is 12 amino acids long. Germline V CDR1 and CDR2: SGHAT, FQNNGV. The V end lost 6 bases, the J end lost 5 bases, and 10 bases lay between the germline ends. The CDR3 region is CASREGWETQYF. Here the CDR3 DNA reads TGTGCCAGCAGGGAAGGATGGGAGACCCAGTACTTC.

The table lists this clonotype with many counts. V is TRBV19 and J is TRBJ1-1; a possible D gene is TRBD1 (6 bases). V gave up 4 bases and J gave up 0 bases, with 12 bases separating them. The CDR3 consists of 15 residues. The germline V gene has CDR1 LNHDA and CDR2 SQIVND (reference sequence). For the CDR3, the DNA is TGTGCCAGTAGTAATCCGGGGGCGGTGAACACTGAAGCTTTCTTT. This gives the protein CASSNPGAVNTEAFF. Full variable domain (outside the CDR3, taken from reference TRBV19 and TRBJ1-1): DGGITQSPKYLFRKEGQNVTLSCEQNLNHDAMYWYRQDPGQGLRLIYYSQIVNDFQKGDIAEGYSVSREKKESFPLTVTSAQKNPTAFYLCASSNPGAVNTEAFFGQGTRLTVV.

The CDR3 reads CASSLWGGGGNQPQHF. CDR3 in DNA: TGTGCCAGCAGCTTATGGGGTGGGGGAGGCAATCAGCCCCAGCATTTT. This chain uses TRBV7-9 with TRBJ1-5; tentative D call: TRBD1 (5 bases). V was pared by 2 bases and J by 2 bases, with 13 bases between. The length of the CDR3 is 16 residues. CDR1 and CDR2 (germline): SEHNR, FQNEAQ (reference sequence).

This clonotype was counted at least ten times. The gene calls are TRBV2 and TRBJ2-7, with TRBD2 matching 8 bases. V was clipped by 6 bases and J by 2 bases; unmatched bases: 6. The length of the CDR3 is 14 residues. Germline assignment: CDR1 SNHLY and CDR2 FYNNEI. The CDR3 protein is CASRGTSGTYEQYF. The CDR3 bases are TGTGCCAGCAGGGGAACTAGCGGAACCTACGAGCAGTACTTC. The entire variable domain, with the rest obtained from reference TRBV2 and TRBJ2-7, is as follows: EPEVTQTPSHQVTQMGQEVILRCVPISNHLYFYWYRQILGQKVEFLVSFYNNEISEKSEIFDDQFSVERPDGSNFTLKIRSTKLEDSAMYFCASRGTSGTYEQYFGPGTRLTVT.

This clonotype was observed a few times. V gene TRBV12-5 combines with J gene TRBJ1-3; weak D call: TRBD1 (5 bases). The ends were cut back, 1 base at V and 0 bases at J, with 16 bases in the middle. The CDR3 totals 18 residues. The germline gives CDR1 LGHNT, CDR2 FRNRAP. DNA for the CDR3: TGTGCTAGTGGTTTGGAATTTATCGGGACCTACTCTGGAAACACCATATATTTT. Translating it yields CASGLEFIGTYSGNTIYF.

This clonotype has ten or more counts. This chain links TRBV9 with TRBJ2-1; no clear D gene. The germline V gene encodes CDR1 SGDLS and CDR2 YYNGEE. There are 16 residues in the CDR3. Trimming stripped 4 bases from V and 1 base from J, with 15 bases between. The chain's CDR3 is CASSPSWRSSYNEQFF. In DNA, the CDR3 is TGTGCCAGCAGCCCCTCCTGGAGAAGTTCCTACAATGAGCAGTTCTTC.

This clonotype was observed many times. This chain connects TRBV2 to TRBJ1-2; perhaps TRBD1 as D (6 bases). The germline V gene encodes CDR1 SNHLY and CDR2 FYNNEI. V lost 8 bases to trimming and J lost 5 bases, with 18 bases between them. This CDR3 is built from 14 residues. CDR3 DNA sequence: TGTGCCAGCTGCACTGAACAGGGACCATATGGCTACACCTTC. Protein product: CASCTEQGPYGYTF.

This clonotype was counted a few times. The chain combines TRBV7-9 with TRBJ2-2, with D possibly matching TRBD2 (5 bases). Germline V CDR1 and CDR2: SEHNR, FQNEAQ (reference sequence). The CDR3 has 15 amino acids. V was pared by 4 bases and J by 4 bases, with 13 bases between. CDR3 region: CASSSREQTTGELFF. In DNA form, the CDR3 reads TGTGCCAGCAGCTCCCGGGAACAAACCACCGGGGAGCTGTTTTTT.

This clonotype was observed many times. The junction and the germline gene differ at one end; a read error may be behind it. The DNA of the CDR3 is TGCAGTGCCGAAACGAGGATTTTTCCGGCCTACGATGAGCAGTTCTTC. It is translated as CSAETRIFPAYDEQFF. The V call is TRBV20-1, the J call TRBJ2-1; D gene uncertain. There are 16 residues in the CDR3. Germline assignment: CDR1 DFQATT and CDR2 SNEGSKA (reference sequence).

With regard to this clonotype: Since a much larger clone is just one base distant, this may be a read error. This chain joins TRBV3-1 and TRBJ1-6; no firm D call. This CDR3 is 13 amino acids long. Germline values: CDR1 LGHDT, CDR2 YNNKEL (reference sequence). For the CDR3, the DNA is TGTGCCGGCAGCCCCCGCCTGAACTCACCCCTCCACTTT. Protein sequence: CAGSPRLNSPLHF.

This clonotype was seen at least ten times. V and J are TRBV20-1 and TRBJ2-2; tentatively, D is TRBD1 (6 bases). CDR1 and CDR2 (germline): DFQATT, SNEGSKA (reference sequence). CDR3 size: 16 residues. V shed 5 bases and J shed 3 bases, with 19 bases lying between them. CDR3 bases: TGCAGTGCTCGAAAGGGGCAGGGGACGTACACCGGGGAGCTGTTTTTT. Its protein is CSARKGQGTYTGELFF.

There are many counts of this clonotype. This sequence joins TRBV20-1 and TRBJ1-4, with D unclear. Trimming stripped 3 bases from V and 5 bases from J, with 7 bases between. CDR3 length: 12 amino acids. Per germline, CDR1 DFQATT and CDR2 SNEGSKA (reference sequence). This CDR3 reads CSASQRNEKLFF. CDR3 DNA: TGCAGTGCTAGTCAGCGGAATGAAAAACTGTTTTTT.

With regard to this clonotype: The CDR3 carries no conserved terminal phenylalanine or tryptophan, so it likely arises from a read error. This chain connects TRBV10-3 to TRBJ1-2; D might be TRBD1 (6 bases). Per the germline V gene, CDR1 is ENHRY and CDR2 is SYGVKD. V was trimmed by 0 bases and J by 2 bases, leaving 13 bases between them. The CDR3 contains 16 residues. The CDR3 nucleotides read TGTGCCATCAGTGAGTCGGCACAGGGAAGAAACTATGGCTACACCCTC. This gives the protein CAISESAQGRNYGYTL.

This clonotype was seen at least ten times. J is TRBJ1-1 and V is TRBV3-1; no reliable D call. The CDR3 totals 11 residues. The germline V gene has CDR1 LGHDT and CDR2 YNNKEL (reference sequence). V was shortened by 4 bases and J by 3 bases, with 3 bases between the two germline ends. This chain's CDR3 is CASSRHTEAFF. The CDR3 DNA follows: TGTGCCAGCAGCCGGCACACTGAAGCTTTCTTT.

This clonotype was seen many times. The chain has TRBV2 and TRBJ2-1, with D unclear. The germline gives CDR1 SNHLY, CDR2 FYNNEI. This CDR3 is 12 amino acids long. Trimming left V 7 bases short and J 6 bases short, with 10 bases between. CDR3 loop: CASTGERNEQFF. CDR3 nucleotides: TGTGCCAGCACAGGAGAACGCAATGAGCAGTTCTTC. The full variable domain, in which reference TRBV2 and TRBJ2-1 provide the parts outside the CDR3, is EPEVTQTPSHQVTQMGQEVILRCVPISNHLYFYWYRQILGQKVEFLVSFYNNEISEKSEIFDDQFSVERPDGSNFTLKIRSTKLEDSAMYFCASTGERNEQFFGPGTRLTVL.

A few counts support this clonotype. The rearrangement joins TRBV7-9 to TRBJ1-1; 8 bases align to TRBD1. The CDR3 has 14 amino acids. V gave up 7 bases and J gave up 11 bases; unmatched junction bases: 15. From germline, CDR1 is SEHNR and CDR2 FQNEAQ (reference sequence). The CDR3 loop is CASTPWRDRTRAFF. CDR3 in DNA: TGTGCCAGCACCCCTTGGAGGGACAGGACTCGCGCTTTCTTT.